This T cell receptor beta chain was sequenced in a study of blood T cell repertoires in COVID-19. Study-wide context: In each case, the material was cDNA or gDNA derived from T cells, B-cell-depleted T cells, or PBMCs.

The length of the CDR3 is 15 residues. The V end was cut by 5 bases, the J end by 0 bases, with 13 bases between. Germline V gene lookup returns CDR1 MNHEY and CDR2 SMNVEV (reference sequence). Authors' analysis steps: How many nucleated cells were present was estimated from reference gene primer amplification. Profiling relied on immunoSEQ multiplex PCR, and the TCRdb table lists in-frame clones only, not all of them. V and J calls plus clone size are reproduced from that table; the DNA served to infer D and trimming. The sample contains about 220,000 clones, approximately 86% of which appear only once.

This clonotype was sampled from a woman between 50 and 59 years old with acute COVID-19. This rearrangement joins TRBV27 to TRBJ1-1, with D possibly matching TRBD1 (6 bases). Input material: PBMCs or T cells enriched from blood (not recorded which). The CDR3 here is CASSTGSVMNTEAFF. The CDR3 DNA reads TGTGCCAGCAGTACAGGGTCGGTGATGAACACTGAAGCTTTCTTT.